These T cell receptor beta chains were read from a single sample in a study of CD49a tissue-resident CD8 T cells in human skin. Libraries were prepared by immunoSEQ multiplex PCR; TCRdb keeps only in-frame clonotypes and omits some of them. This repertoire includes about 9 clones. Sequences were obtained from CD103+ CD49a- CD8+ T cells sorted from skin epidermis. These receptors all stem from a human donor in good health. Each CDR3 is given without its conserved first and last residue.

>TRBV5-6|TRBJ2-6
ASRSSNSHKSRANVLT
>TRBV5-6|TRBJ2-5
ASSLGGGGETQY
>TRBV4-2|TRBJ2-7
ASSQERGGPYEQY
>TRBV6-6|TRBJ1-1
ASSFPEAF
>TRBV6-1|TRBJ1-1
ASKLGGTEAF